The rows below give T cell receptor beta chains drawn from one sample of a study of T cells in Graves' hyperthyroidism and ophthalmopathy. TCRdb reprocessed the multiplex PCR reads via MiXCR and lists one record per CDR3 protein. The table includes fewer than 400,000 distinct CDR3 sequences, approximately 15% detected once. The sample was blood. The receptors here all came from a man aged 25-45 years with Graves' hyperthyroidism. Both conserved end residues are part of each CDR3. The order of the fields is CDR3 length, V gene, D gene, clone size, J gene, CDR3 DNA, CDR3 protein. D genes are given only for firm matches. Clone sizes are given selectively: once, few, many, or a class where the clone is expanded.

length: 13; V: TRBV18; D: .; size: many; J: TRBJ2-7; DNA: TGTGCCAGCTCAGTCGGGGTATCCTACGAGCAGTACTTC; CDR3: CASSVGVSYEQYF
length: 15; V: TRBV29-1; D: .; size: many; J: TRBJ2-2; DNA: TGCAGCGTTTCCGGGCTCCGAGGGAACACCGGGGAGCTGTTTTTT; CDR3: CSVSGLRGNTGELFF
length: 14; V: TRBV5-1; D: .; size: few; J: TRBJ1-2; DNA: TGCGCCAGCAGCTTGTTCGGGGATCCCTATGGCTACACCTTC; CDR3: CASSLFGDPYGYTF
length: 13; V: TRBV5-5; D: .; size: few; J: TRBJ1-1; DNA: TGTGCCAGCAGCATCAGGGTCACGACTGAAGCTTTCTTT; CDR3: CASSIRVTTEAFF
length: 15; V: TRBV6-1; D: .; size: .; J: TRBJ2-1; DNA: TGTGCCAGCAGTAGCCGGGACTGGCGGTGGAATGAGCAGTTCTTC; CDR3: CASSSRDWRWNEQFF
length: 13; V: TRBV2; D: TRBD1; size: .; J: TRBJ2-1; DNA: TGTGCCAGCAGTGGGGGACAGAGGGCTGAGCAGTTCTTC; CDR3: CASSGGQRAEQFF
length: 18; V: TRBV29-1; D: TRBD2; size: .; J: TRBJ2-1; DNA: TGCAGCGTTGATTCCTCTAGCGGGAGTAAGGGGTCCTACAATGAGCAGTTCTTC; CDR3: CSVDSSSGSKGSYNEQFF
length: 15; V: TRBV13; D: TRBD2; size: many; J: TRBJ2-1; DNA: TGTGCCAGCAGCTTTCGGAAGCGGGGAGGCGATGAGCAGTTCTTC; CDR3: CASSFRKRGGDEQFF
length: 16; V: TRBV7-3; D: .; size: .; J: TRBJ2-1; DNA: TGTGCCAGCAGCTTAACGCCCGGGAGCCATTACAATGAGCAGTTCTTC; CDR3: CASSLTPGSHYNEQFF
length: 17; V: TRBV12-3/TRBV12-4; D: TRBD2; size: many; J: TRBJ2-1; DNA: TGTGCCAGCAGCTATCCAATACTAGCGGGAGCGTCCAATGAGCAGTTCTTC; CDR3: CASSYPILAGASNEQFF
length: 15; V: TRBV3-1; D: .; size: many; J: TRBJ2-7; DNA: TGTGCCAGCAGCCAAGGATCCGGCGTTTATTACGAGCAGTACTTC; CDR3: CASSQGSGVYYEQYF
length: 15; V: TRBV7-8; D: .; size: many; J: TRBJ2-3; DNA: TGTGCCAGCAGCTTAACGGGAACTAGCACAGATACGCAGTATTTT; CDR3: CASSLTGTSTDTQYF
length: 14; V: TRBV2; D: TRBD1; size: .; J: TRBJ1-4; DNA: TGTGCCAGCCGGGGAGACAGGGGAGAGGAAAAACTGTTTTTT; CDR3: CASRGDRGEEKLFF
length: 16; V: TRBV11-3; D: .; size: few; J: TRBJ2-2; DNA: TGTGCCAGCAGCTCGACCCGGACTCAGGACACCGGGGAGCTGTTTTTT; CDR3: CASSSTRTQDTGELFF
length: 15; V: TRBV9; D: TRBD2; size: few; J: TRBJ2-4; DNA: TGTGCCAGCAGCCCTATGACTAGCGGGAAAAACATTCAGTACTTC; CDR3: CASSPMTSGKNIQYF
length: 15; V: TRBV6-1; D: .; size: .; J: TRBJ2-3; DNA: TGTGCCAGCAGTGAAGTTCAGGTATACACAGATACGCAGTATTTT; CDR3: CASSEVQVYTDTQYF
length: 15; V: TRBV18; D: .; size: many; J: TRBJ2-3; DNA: TGTGCCAGCTCACCAACGAGAGGGGTGATAGATACGCAGTATTTT; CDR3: CASSPTRGVIDTQYF
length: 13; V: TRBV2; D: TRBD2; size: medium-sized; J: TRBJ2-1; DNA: TGTGCCAGCATCACCGGGACTAGCAATGAGCAGTTCTTC; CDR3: CASITGTSNEQFF
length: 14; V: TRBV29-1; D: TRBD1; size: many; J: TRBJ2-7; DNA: TGCAGCGTTGGTCAGGACAGGGCTTCCTACGAGCAGTACTTC; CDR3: CSVGQDRASYEQYF
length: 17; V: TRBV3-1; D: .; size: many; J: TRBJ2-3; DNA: TGTGCCAGCAGCCAAGATCCCAGTCATGGCAGCACAGATACGCAGTATTTT; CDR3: CASSQDPSHGSTDTQYF
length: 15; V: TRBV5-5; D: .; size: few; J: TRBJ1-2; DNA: TGTGCCAGCAGCCTTGGGGCCGCGTCCCCCTATGGCTACACCTTC; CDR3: CASSLGAASPYGYTF
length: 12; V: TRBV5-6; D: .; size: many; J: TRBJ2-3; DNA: TGTGCCAGCAGCTTGCAAGGAATTACGCAGTATTTT; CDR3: CASSLQGITQYF
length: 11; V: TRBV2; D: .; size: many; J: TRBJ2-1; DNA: TGTGCCAGCACCCTAAGGGATGAGCAGTTCTTC; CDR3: CASTLRDEQFF
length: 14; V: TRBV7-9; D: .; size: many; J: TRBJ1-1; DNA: TGTGCCAGCAGCGTACGTCCCCCGGGGACTGAAGCTTTCTTT; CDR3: CASSVRPPGTEAFF
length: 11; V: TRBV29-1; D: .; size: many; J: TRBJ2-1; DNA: TGCAGCGCGGACCTCTACAATGAGCAGTTCTTC; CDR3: CSADLYNEQFF
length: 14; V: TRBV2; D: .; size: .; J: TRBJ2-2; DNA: TGTGCCGGAGGCGGCCAGGCGAACACCGGGGAGCTGTTTTTT; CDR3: CAGGGQANTGELFF
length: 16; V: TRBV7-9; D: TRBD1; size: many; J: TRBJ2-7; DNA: TGTGCCAGCAGCTTAGCCCCAGACAGGGGGTACGACGAGCAGTACTTC; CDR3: CASSLAPDRGYDEQYF
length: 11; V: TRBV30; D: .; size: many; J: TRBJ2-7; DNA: TGTGCCTGGATACGGGACTACGAGCAGTACTTC; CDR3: CAWIRDYEQYF
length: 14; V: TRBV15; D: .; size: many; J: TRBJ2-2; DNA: TGTGCCACCAGCATTGGGGCAGGGACCGGGGAGCTGTTTTTT; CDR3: CATSIGAGTGELFF
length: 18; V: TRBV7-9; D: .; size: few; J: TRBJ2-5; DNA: TGTGCCAGCAGCTCCCCCCCCGGAGGTGGGCCGTACCAAGAGACCCAGTACTTC; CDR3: CASSSPPGGGPYQETQYF
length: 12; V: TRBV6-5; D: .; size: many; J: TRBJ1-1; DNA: TGTGCCAGCAGTTACTCGGGGGTTGAAGCTTTCTTT; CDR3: CASSYSGVEAFF
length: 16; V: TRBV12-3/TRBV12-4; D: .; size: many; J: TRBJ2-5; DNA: TGTGCCAGCAGTTTATCTGGCAAAGCAGCGTTGCAGACCCAGTACTTC; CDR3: CASSLSGKAALQTQYF
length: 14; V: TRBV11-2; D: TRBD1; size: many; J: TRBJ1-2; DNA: TGTGCCAGCAGCTTAGTAGGGGGCGCGGATGGCTACACCTTC; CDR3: CASSLVGGADGYTF
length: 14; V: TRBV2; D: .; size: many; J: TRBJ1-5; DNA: TGTGCCAGCAGTGATCAGGGTCGCAATCAGCCCCAGCATTTT; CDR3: CASSDQGRNQPQHF
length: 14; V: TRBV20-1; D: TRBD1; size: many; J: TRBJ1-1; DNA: TGCAGTGCTAGAGATGACAGGGAGAAGACTGAAGCTTTCTTT; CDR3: CSARDDREKTEAFF
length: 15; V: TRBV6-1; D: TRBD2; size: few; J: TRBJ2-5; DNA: TGTGCCAGCAGTGCTACTAGCGGGGGGAGGGGGGCCCAGTACTTC; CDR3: CASSATSGGRGAQYF
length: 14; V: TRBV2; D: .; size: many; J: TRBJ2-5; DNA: TGTGCCAGCAGTGAAGGCAGGGGCGGTTTCTTGGAGTACTTC; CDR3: CASSEGRGGFLEYF
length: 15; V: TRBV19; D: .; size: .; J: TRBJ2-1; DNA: TGTGCCAGTAGTATTAGGGGACATCCAGCGCGGGAGCAGTTCTTC; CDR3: CASSIRGHPAREQFF
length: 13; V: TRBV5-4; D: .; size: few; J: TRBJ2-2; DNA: TGTGCCAGCAGCTTTGAGACTACCGGGGAGCTGTTTTTT; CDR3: CASSFETTGELFF
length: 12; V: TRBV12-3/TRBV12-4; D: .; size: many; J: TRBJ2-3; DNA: TGTGCCAGCCAGTCCCCGGCGGATACGCAGTATTTT; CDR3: CASQSPADTQYF
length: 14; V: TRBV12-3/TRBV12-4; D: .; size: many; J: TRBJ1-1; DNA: TGTGCCAGCAGTCAAACCAGCCCAAACACTGAAGCTTTCTTT; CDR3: CASSQTSPNTEAFF
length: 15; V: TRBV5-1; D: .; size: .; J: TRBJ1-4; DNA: TGCGCCAGCAGCTTTAGCAGCACTAGGAGTGAAAAACTGTTTTTT; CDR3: CASSFSSTRSEKLFF
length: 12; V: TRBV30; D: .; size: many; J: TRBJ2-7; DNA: TGTGCCTGGAGTTTGGGGAGCTACGAGCAGTACTTC; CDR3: CAWSLGSYEQYF
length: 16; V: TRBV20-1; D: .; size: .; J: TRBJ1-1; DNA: TGCAGTGCTAGCCTCGGGAATTGTGAGCCCTGCTTTGAAGCTTTCTTT; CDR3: CSASLGNCEPCFEAFF
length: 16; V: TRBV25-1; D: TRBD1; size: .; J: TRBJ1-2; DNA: TGTGCCAGCAGTGAAGAGGGGGCGTCCACTAACTATGGCTACACCTTC; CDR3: CASSEEGASTNYGYTF
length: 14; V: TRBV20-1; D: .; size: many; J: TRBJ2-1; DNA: TGCAGTGCTAGAGATCGACTAGTTCTGGGTGAGCAGTTCTTC; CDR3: CSARDRLVLGEQFF
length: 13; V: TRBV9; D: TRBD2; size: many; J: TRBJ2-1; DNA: TGTGCCAGCAGCAAGGGACTAGCGGGAGGAAGGTTCTTC; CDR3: CASSKGLAGGRFF
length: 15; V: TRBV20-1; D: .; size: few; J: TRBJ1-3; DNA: TGCAGTGCCACCGCTGGGACGGACTCTGGAAACACCATATATTTT; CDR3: CSATAGTDSGNTIYF
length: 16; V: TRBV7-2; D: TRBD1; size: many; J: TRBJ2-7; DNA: TGTGCCAGCAGCTTAGCTGGGACAGGGGGCATCTACGAGCAGTACTTC; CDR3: CASSLAGTGGIYEQYF
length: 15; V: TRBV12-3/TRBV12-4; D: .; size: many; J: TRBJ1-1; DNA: TGTGCCAGCAGTCCAACGGGACATCAGAACACTGAAGCTTTCTTT; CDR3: CASSPTGHQNTEAFF
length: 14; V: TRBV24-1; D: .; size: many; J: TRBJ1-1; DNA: TGTGCCACCAGTGCTACCGGGGGTACGGGGAATTCTTTCTTT; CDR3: CATSATGGTGNSFF
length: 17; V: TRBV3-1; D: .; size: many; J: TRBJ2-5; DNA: TGTGCCAGCAGCCAGATCGGGAGAACGGGTAGCCAAGAGACCCAGTACTTC; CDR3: CASSQIGRTGSQETQYF
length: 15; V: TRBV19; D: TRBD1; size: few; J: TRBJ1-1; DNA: TGTGCCAGTAGTATACAGGGGGCGTCGAACACTGAAGCTTTCTTT; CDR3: CASSIQGASNTEAFF
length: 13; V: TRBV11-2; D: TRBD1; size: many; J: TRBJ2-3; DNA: TGTGCCAGCAGCGTCCGACAGGGTCGCGCGCAGTATTTT; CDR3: CASSVRQGRAQYF
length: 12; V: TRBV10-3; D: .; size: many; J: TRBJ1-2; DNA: TGTGCCATCAGTGATGGCTCGGGAGGCTACACCTTC; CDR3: CAISDGSGGYTF